Listed below are T cell receptor beta chains from one sample, sequenced in a study of shared clonotypes between healthy human individuals. The assay was immunoSEQ multiplex PCR, and TCRdb's table has in-frame clones only and misses some. Altogether 500,000 to 650,000 clones are present, roughly 79% being singletons, with the ten largest covering about 12%. What was sequenced was PBMCs. The source is a woman aged 40 to 50 in good health. Some clones in this sample may be carry-over from other donors' samples. The conserved cysteine and the conserved F or W are not part of the CDR3 here.

v_gene	j_gene	CDR3aa
TRBV19	TRBJ1-2	ASSLGRIDGYT
TRBV4-2	TRBJ1-2	ASSRGTGYT
TRBV7-6	TRBJ2-6	ASSLDASGANVLT
TRBV6-5	TRBJ2-3	ASSYSHNTDTQY
TRBV7-9	TRBJ1-1	ASSPYGGGTEAF
TRBV7-2	TRBJ2-7	ASSPGTGSYEQY
TRBV11-2	TRBJ2-1	ASSPRLAGTHSSYNEQF
TRBV5-1	TRBJ2-1	ASSLIAATSGNEQF
TRBV7-2	TRBJ2-7	ASSLASGAYEQY
TRBV7-2	TRBJ2-7	ASSPGLAGTTRGSYEQY
TRBV4-2	TRBJ2-5	ASSQDAAGETQY
TRBV6-5	TRBJ1-1	ASSGRTEATEAF
TRBV4-2	TRBJ2-7	ASSPEGPTYEQY
TRBV28	TRBJ2-5	ASSFSTGVQETQY
TRBV11-2	TRBJ1-4	ASSSSGGLEKLF
TRBV4-3	TRBJ1-2	ASSQDPYPENYGYT
TRBV5-1	TRBJ1-3	ASSLTKSGNTIY
TRBV19	TRBJ2-1	ASSIGPNEQF
TRBV10-3	TRBJ2-1	AISLGLADYNEQF
TRBV5-4	TRBJ1-2	ASSLATGAPAV
TRBV18	TRBJ2-7	ASSEGDSYEQY
TRBV14	TRBJ1-2	ASSQGGGLGYGYT
TRBV28	TRBJ2-1	ASSSTLLAGGYNEQF
TRBV9	TRBJ2-1	ASSGSGTPLVNEQF
TRBV5-1	TRBJ2-5	ASSLAGIVETQY
TRBV19	TRBJ2-7	ASSMGAGIYEQY
TRBV5-6	TRBJ2-3	ASSGLAGGRVVDTQY
TRBV7-9	TRBJ2-1	ASSLAADNEQF
TRBV10-3	TRBJ2-1	AISEVGQARYNEQF
TRBV27	TRBJ1-1	ASSLSWGFNTEAF
TRBV19	TRBJ2-2	ASNGGPGPNDPSTGELF
TRBV30	TRBJ1-4	AWSFNEKLF
TRBV7-8	TRBJ2-3	ASSLALAGASGTDTQY